The rows below give T cell receptor beta chains drawn from one sample of a study of CD8+ T cells in alopecia areata. Repertoires were generated with immunoSEQ multiplex PCR, while TCRdb's copy carries only in-frame clones and drops some. This repertoire shows approximately 200,000 clones, over 45% found once; its top ten account for 4.5% to 6%. The sample here was CD4+ T cells sorted from blood, taken at week 24, from a patient treated with tofacitinib. The receptors were gathered from a human donor with alopecia areata. The CDR3 runs from the conserved cysteine through the conserved F or W. The D gene is left open where the match is weak. Size is omitted from some rows. Given values are once, few, many or a class for expanded clones.

v_gene	abundance	d_gene	j_gene	CDR3aa	CDR3nt
TRBV6-5	NA	NA	TRBJ2-3	CASTQGVPSTDTQYF	TGTGCCAGCACCCAAGGGGTGCCTAGCACAGATACGCAGTATTTT
TRBV30	NA	NA	TRBJ1-5	CAWGARQSNQPQHF	TGTGCCTGGGGAGCACGGCAAAGCAATCAGCCCCAGCATTTT
TRBV18	NA	NA	TRBJ1-5	CASSPLAVTQPQHF	TGTGCCAGCTCACCTTTAGCAGTGACCCAGCCCCAGCATTTT
TRBV25-1	once	NA	TRBJ1-1	CASSQGMNTEAFF	TGTGCCAGCTCCCAAGGGATGAACACTGAAGCTTTCTTT
TRBV5-1	NA	NA	TRBJ1-1	CASSLDGTRNTEAFF	TGCGCCAGCAGCTTGGATGGGACAAGGAACACTGAAGCTTTCTTT
TRBV5-1	few	TRBD1	TRBJ1-6	CASSFGQGSPLHF	TGCGCCAGCAGCTTTGGACAGGGCTCACCCCTCCACTTT
TRBV30	once	NA	TRBJ2-7	CACRPASYEQYF	TGTGCCTGTCGGCCGGCCTCCTACGAGCAGTACTTC
TRBV19	NA	TRBD2	TRBJ2-1	CASSMGLAGAVQEQFF	TGTGCCAGTAGTATGGGACTAGCGGGAGCAGTACAGGAGCAGTTCTTC
TRBV5-1	NA	NA	TRBJ1-1	CASRRTLNTEAFF	TGCGCCAGCAGGCGGACACTGAACACTGAAGCTTTCTTT
TRBV11-1	NA	TRBD1	TRBJ2-3	CASSEGQGIADTQYF	TGTGCCAGCAGCGAGGGACAGGGGATCGCAGATACGCAGTATTTT
TRBV6-5	NA	NA	TRBJ2-2	CASSYRATGELFF	TGTGCCAGCAGTTACAGGGCTACCGGGGAGCTGTTTTTT
TRBV7-2	NA	NA	TRBJ2-2	CASSSRQQKLTGELFF	TGTGCCAGCAGCTCCAGACAGCAGAAACTCACCGGGGAGCTGTTTTTT
TRBV5-6	NA	NA	TRBJ2-6	CASSLIEDTPTGANVLTF	TGTGCCAGCAGCTTGATCGAGGACACCCCGACGGGGGCCAACGTCCTGACTTTC
TRBV18	NA	NA	TRBJ1-2	CASSPEQYYGYTF	TGTGCCAGCTCACCAGAGCAATACTATGGCTACACCTTC
TRBV7-2	NA	NA	TRBJ2-7	CASRTSRDFSYEQYF	TGTGCCAGCAGAACAAGTCGAGACTTCTCCTACGAGCAGTACTTC
TRBV25-1	NA	TRBD1	TRBJ2-7	CASSGRTGYEQYF	TGTGCCAGCAGTGGCCGGACAGGATACGAGCAGTACTTC